The clone carrying this TCR beta chain was seen a few times. This entry comes from a study of blood T cells in healthy people across ages. Each donor supplied approximately 10 milliliters of peripheral blood. RNA extraction gave at least 5 micrograms of total RNA per sample. J was trimmed by 0 bases and V by 4 bases; bases with no gene match: 4. This CDR3 has 16 residues. The germline V gene encodes CDR1 SGHTA and CDR2 FQGNSA. A second 7 to 11 cycle PCR used barcoded and J-beta primers. A template-switch adaptor that had 12 random nucleotides put a tag on each cDNA molecule. The study obtained at least 2.5 million CDR3-containing paired-end reads from every sample. TCRdb independently ran MiXCR on the 5' RACE reads; one entry per CDR3 protein. The sample consists of about 1.6 million distinct CDR3 sequences, 30% to 40% of them appearing once.

This receptor was obtained from a woman aged 25 to 39 in good health. The sequencing input was blood. V is TRBV7-2 and J is TRBJ1-5, with 9 nucleotides matching TRBD1. The CDR3 region is CASSSGTGYSNQPQHF. The DNA of the CDR3 is TGTGCCAGCAGCTCGGGGACAGGGTATAGCAATCAGCCCCAGCATTTT.